Sequencing of this T cell receptor (beta chain) was carried out in a study of long-term antiretroviral therapy in people with HIV. Study details: The 2015 recommendation for immediate ART came about a decade after the earliest samples. Study-wide points: Despite increasing after ART, diversity remained lower than that of transplant donor controls. Spans of CDR3 length were tighter for HIV repertoires than for controls.

They ran version v3.0 of the immunoSEQ assay at survey level. TCRdb's copy holds only in-frame clones and misses some; the assay was immunoSEQ multiplex PCR. The table shows around 25,000 clones, with 85% to 95% occurring only once. A remark on this clone: The antigen is not known.

Ahead of DNA extraction, samples held roughly 0.9-11 million cryopreserved PBMC each. Here the sequenced sample was unsorted PBMCs, taken about 4.7 years after starting antiretroviral therapy. The TCR comes from a woman aged 45-59 years with HIV.

CDR3 bases: TGTGCCAGCAGCCCTCAGGACAGGGGTGAACTGTTTTTT. Its protein is CASSPQDRGELFF. The V and J genes are TRBV2 and TRBJ1-4; 9 nucleotides agree with TRBD1. The CDR3 has 13 amino acids. Per the germline V gene, CDR1 is SNHLY and CDR2 is FYNNEI. Germline trimming cut 6 bases from V and 12 bases from J; bases unmatched to any gene: 8.